This TCR beta chain was retrieved from a study of T cell responses to AZD1222 COVID-19 vaccine. Notes on the study in general: Spike-specific TCR breadth and depth rose after two AZD1222 doses.

Method: immunoSEQ multiplex PCR; TCRdb's copy keeps in-frame clones and lacks some. The table lists 150,000 to 200,000 clones, 90% to 95% of them singletons. This clone has a handful of counts. Its antigen is not identified. V was cut by 0 bases and J by 3 bases, with 9 bases left in between. The CDR3 is made up of 13 amino acids. Germline assignment: CDR1 SQVTM and CDR2 ANQGSEA. This clonotype was sampled from an adult in good health. The rearrangement links TRBV29-1 to TRBJ2-7; D may be TRBD2 (6 bases). The sample consisted of peripheral blood, taken on day 0 of AZD1222 vaccination. CDR3 region: CSVEDGGDYEQYF. Written as DNA, the CDR3 is TGCAGCGTTGAAGACGGGGGTGACTACGAGCAGTACTTC.